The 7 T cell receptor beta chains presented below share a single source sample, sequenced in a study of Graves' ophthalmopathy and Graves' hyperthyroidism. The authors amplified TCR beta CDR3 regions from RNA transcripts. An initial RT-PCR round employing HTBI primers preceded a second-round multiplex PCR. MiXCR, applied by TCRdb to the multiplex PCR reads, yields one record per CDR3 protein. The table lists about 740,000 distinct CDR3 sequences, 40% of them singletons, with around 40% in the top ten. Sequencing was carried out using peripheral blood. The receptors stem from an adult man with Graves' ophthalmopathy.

Here the CDR3 DNA reads TGTGCCAGCGGGAGTGGAAACACCTTC. Amino acid sequence: CASGSGNTF. The chain uses TRBV7-2 and TRBJ1-2, with D unclear. V dropped 8 bases and J dropped 12 bases, with 10 bases sitting between them. This CDR3 is built from 9 residues. Per the germline V gene, CDR1 is SGHTA and CDR2 is FQGNSA. The full variable domain, with the rest looked up from reference TRBV7-2 and TRBJ1-2, is GAGVSQSPSNKVTEKGKDVELRCDPISGHTALYWYRQSLGQGLEFLIYFQGNSAPDKSGLPSDRFSAERTGGSVSTLTIQRTQQEDSAVYLCASGSGNTFGSGTRLTVV.

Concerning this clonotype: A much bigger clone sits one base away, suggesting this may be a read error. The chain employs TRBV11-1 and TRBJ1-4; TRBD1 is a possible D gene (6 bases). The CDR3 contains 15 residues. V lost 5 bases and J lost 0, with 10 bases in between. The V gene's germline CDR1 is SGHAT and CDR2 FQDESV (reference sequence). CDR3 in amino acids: CASSIPGATNEKLFF. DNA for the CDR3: TGTGCCAGCAGCATACCAGGGGCAACTAATGAAAAACTGTTTTTT.

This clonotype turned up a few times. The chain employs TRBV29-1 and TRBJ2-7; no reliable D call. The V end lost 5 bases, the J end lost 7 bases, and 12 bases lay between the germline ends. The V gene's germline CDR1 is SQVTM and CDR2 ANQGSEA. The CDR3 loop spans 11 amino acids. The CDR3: CSVKAMGEQYF. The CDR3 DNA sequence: TGCAGCGTTAAAGCGATGGGAGAGCAGTACTTC.

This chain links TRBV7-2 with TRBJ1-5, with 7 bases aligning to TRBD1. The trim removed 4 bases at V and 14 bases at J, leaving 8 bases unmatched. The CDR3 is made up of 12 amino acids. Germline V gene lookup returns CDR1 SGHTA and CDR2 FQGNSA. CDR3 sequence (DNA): TGTGCCAGCAGCTGGGGACAGTACTACGAGCATTTT. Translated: CASSWGQYYEHF.

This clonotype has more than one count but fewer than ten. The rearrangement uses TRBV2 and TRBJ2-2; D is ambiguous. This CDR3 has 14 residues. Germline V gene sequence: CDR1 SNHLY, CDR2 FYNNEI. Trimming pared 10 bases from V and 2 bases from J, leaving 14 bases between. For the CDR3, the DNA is TGTGCCACCCTTTTAGGAAGTAACACCGGGGAGCTGTTTTTT. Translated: CATLLGSNTGELFF.

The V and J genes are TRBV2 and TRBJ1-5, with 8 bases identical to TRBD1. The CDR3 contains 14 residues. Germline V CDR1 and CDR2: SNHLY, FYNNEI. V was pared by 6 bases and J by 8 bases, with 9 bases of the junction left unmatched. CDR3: CASSRGQGVEPQHF. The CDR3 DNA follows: TGTGCCAGCAGCCGTGGACAGGGCGTTGAGCCCCAGCATTTT.

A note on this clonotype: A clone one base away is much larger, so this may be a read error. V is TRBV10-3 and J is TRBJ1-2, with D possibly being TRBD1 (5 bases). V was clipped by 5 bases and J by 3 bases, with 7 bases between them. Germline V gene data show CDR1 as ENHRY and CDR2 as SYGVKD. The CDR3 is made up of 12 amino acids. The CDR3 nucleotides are TGTGCCATCAGTCAGGGTTACTATGGCTACACCTTC. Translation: CAISQGYYGYTF.